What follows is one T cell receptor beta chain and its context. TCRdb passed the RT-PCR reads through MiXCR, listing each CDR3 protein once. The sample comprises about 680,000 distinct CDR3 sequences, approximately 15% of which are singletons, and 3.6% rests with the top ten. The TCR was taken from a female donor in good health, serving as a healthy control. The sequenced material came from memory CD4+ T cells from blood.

CDR3 in amino acids: CASSRQGVNQPQHF. The CDR3 DNA reads TGTGCCAGCTCACGACAGGGGGTTAATCAGCCCCAGCATTTT. The V call is TRBV18, the J call TRBJ1-5; 9 bases are shared with TRBD1. CDR1 is KGHSH and CDR2 is LQKENI in the germline V gene. V was clipped by 4 bases and J by 4 bases; unmatched bases: 2. The CDR3 runs 14 residues.